This T cell receptor (beta chain) came from a study of technical replicates of blood from a few donors. Profiling relied on immunoSEQ multiplex PCR, and the TCRdb table lists in-frame clones only, not all of them. The sample contains roughly 70,000 clones, more than 85% of which appear only once. Germline CDR1 and CDR2: SQVTM and ANQGSEA. V was clipped by 3 bases and J by 1 base, with 9 bases between them. The CDR3 covers 13 residues. The source material was PBMCs. The J gene is TRBJ1-2, the V gene TRBV29-1; no definite D call. The sequence came from a human donor in good health. Some clones in this sample may be carry-over from other donors' samples. The CDR3, as DNA: TGCAGCGTTGACGAGCGTCTTAACTATGGCTACACCTTC. Translated: CSVDERLNYGYTF.